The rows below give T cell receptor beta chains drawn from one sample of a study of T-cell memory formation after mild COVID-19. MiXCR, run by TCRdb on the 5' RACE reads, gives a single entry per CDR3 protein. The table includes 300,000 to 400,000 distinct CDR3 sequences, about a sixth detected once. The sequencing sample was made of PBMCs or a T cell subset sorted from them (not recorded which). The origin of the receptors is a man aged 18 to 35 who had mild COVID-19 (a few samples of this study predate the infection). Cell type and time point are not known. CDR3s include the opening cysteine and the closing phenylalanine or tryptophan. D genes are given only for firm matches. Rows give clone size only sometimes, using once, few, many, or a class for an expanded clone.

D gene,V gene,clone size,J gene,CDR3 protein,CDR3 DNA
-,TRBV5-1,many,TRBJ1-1,CASSFHGENTEAFF,TGCGCCAGCAGCTTCCACGGAGAGAACACTGAAGCTTTCTTT
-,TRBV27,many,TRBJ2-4,CASPMSAKNIQYF,TGTGCCAGCCCTATGTCAGCCAAAAACATTCAGTACTTC
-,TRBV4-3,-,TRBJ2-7,CASSQVLPPGSYEQYF,TGCGCCAGCAGCCAAGTTCTCCCCCCCGGCTCCTACGAGCAGTACTTC
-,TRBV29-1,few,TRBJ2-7,CSVERSGKQYF,TGCAGCGTTGAACGGTCAGGCAAGCAGTACTTC
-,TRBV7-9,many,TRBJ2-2,CAYNPDTGELFF,TGTGCCTACAACCCGGACACCGGGGAGCTGTTTTTT
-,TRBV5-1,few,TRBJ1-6,CASSFGFTSYNSPLHF,TGCGCCAGCAGCTTCGGGTTCACCTCCTATAATTCACCCCTCCACTTT
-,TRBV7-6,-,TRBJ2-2,CASSLAGQGELFF,TGTGCCAGCAGCTTAGCGGGACAAGGGGAGCTGTTTTTT
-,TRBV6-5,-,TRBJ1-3,CASSYSPPGLASGNTIYF,TGTGCCAGCAGTTACTCTCCCCCAGGTTTGGCCTCTGGAAACACCATATATTTT
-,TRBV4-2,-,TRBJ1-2,CASSQDRWRDNYGYTF,TGTGCCAGCAGCCAAGATCGGTGGAGAGATAACTATGGCTACACCTTC
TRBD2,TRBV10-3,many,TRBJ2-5,CAIGKAGGQETQYF,TGTGCCATCGGGAAAGCGGGGGGACAAGAGACCCAGTACTTC
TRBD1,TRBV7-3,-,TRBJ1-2,CASSSGQGGYTF,TGTGCCAGCAGCTCTGGACAGGGAGGCTACACCTTC
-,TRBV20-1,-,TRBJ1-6,CSARAAGGSPLHF,TGCAGTGCTAGAGCCGCGGGAGGTTCACCCCTCCACTTT
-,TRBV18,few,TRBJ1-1,CASSQGYTEAFF,TGTGCCAGCTCACAGGGCTACACTGAAGCTTTCTTT
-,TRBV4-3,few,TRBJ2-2,CASSRQTGANTGELFF,TGCGCCAGCAGCCGGCAGACAGGCGCGAACACCGGGGAGCTGTTTTTT
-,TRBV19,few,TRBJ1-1,CASSMRGGTAEAFF,TGTGCCAGTAGTATGAGAGGGGGGACGGCTGAAGCTTTCTTT
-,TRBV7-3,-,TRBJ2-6,CASSPRRGSYSGANVLTF,TGTGCCAGCAGCCCTAGGAGGGGATCCTACTCTGGGGCCAACGTCCTGACTTTC
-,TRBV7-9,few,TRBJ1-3,CASSFNPISGGGNTIYF,TGTGCCAGCAGCTTCAATCCTATCTCGGGCGGTGGAAACACCATATATTTT
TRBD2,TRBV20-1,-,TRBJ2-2,CSARWLAGTEELFF,TGCAGTGCTAGATGGCTAGCGGGAACCGAGGAGCTGTTTTTT
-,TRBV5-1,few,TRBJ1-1,CASSVLDRYTEAFF,TGCGCCAGCAGCGTACTAGACAGGTACACTGAAGCTTTCTTT
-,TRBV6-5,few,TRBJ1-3,CASSYSRFSGNTIYF,TGTGCCAGCAGTTACTCCCGGTTCTCTGGAAACACCATATATTTT
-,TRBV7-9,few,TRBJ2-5,CASSLVRSGETQYF,TGTGCCAGCAGCTTAGTGCGGTCCGGGGAGACCCAGTACTTC
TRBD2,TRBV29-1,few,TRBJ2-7,CSVVVAGTYEQYF,TGCAGCGTTGTAGTAGCGGGGACCTACGAGCAGTACTTC
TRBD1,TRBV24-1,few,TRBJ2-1,CATSDTGTGGGDEQFF,TGTGCCACCAGTGACACCGGGACAGGGGGCGGCGATGAGCAGTTCTTC
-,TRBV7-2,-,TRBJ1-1,CASSLRLLGAEAFF,TGTGCCAGCAGCTTACGACTTTTGGGCGCTGAAGCTTTCTTT
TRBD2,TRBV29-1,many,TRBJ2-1,CSVGGLAGFALHNEQFF,TGCAGCGTTGGGGGACTAGCGGGGTTCGCCCTCCACAATGAGCAGTTCTTC
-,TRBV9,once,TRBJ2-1,CASSADLHSYNEQFF,TGTGCCAGCAGCGCGGACTTACACTCCTACAATGAGCAGTTCTTC
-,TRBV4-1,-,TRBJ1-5,CASSQVGDAGQHF,TGCGCCAGCAGCCAAGTGGGGGATGCGGGCCAGCATTTT
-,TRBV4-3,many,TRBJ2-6,CASSQEGSSGANVLTF,TGCGCCAGCAGCCAAGAAGGGAGCTCTGGGGCCAACGTCCTGACTTTC
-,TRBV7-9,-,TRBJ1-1,CASIGVGTEAFF,TGTGCCAGCATTGGGGTTGGGACTGAAGCTTTCTTT
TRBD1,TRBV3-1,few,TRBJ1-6,CASSPQGAGNSPLHF,TGTGCCAGCAGCCCACAGGGGGCTGGGAATTCACCCCTCCACTTT
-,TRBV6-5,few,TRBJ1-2,CASSYGHYGYTF,TGTGCCAGCAGTTACGGGCACTATGGCTACACCTTC
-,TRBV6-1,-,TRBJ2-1,CASSEVGGVGNEQFF,TGTGCCAGCAGTGAAGTGGGGGGCGTCGGAAATGAGCAGTTCTTC
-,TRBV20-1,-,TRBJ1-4,CSASSGGPNEKLFF,TGCAGTGCTAGCTCGGGGGGCCCTAATGAAAAACTGTTTTTT